These 30 T cell receptor beta chains came from one sample sequenced in a study of chemoradiotherapy in HPV16-positive cancers. The data were produced by immunoSEQ multiplex PCR, yet TCRdb's version contains in-frame clones alone and is incomplete. The sample lists around 17,000 clones; around 70% were seen once. Sequencing used tumor tissue, obtained from a patient who underwent chemoradiotherapy. Receptors were obtained from a human donor with HPV-associated anogenital cancer.

The rearrangement joins TRBV29-1 to TRBJ2-7, with 10 bases aligning to TRBD1. The CDR3 has 13 amino acids. Germline V gene data show CDR1 as SQVTM and CDR2 as ANQGSEA. V was clipped by 6 bases and J by 3 bases; unmatched bases: 5. The CDR3 sequence: CSVPGQGSYEQYF. The CDR3 nucleotides read TGCAGCGTACCGGGACAGGGGAGCTACGAGCAGTACTTC.

CDR3 in amino acids: CAWSWGGEQYF. In nucleotides, the CDR3 is TGTGCCTGGAGTTGGGGGGGCGAGCAGTACTTC. The chain couples TRBV30 to TRBJ2-7; 7 nucleotides align to TRBD2. This CDR3 spans 11 amino acids. V lost 2 bases, J lost 6 bases, and 1 base stayed unmatched. Germline V lookup: CDR1 GTSNPN, CDR2 SVGIG (reference sequence). The full variable domain, its missing parts supplied by reference TRBV30 and TRBJ2-7, is SQTIHQWPATLVQPVGSPLSLECTVEGTSNPNLYWYRQAAGRGLQLLFYSVGIGQISSEVPQNLSASRPQDRQFILSSKKLLLSDSGFYLCAWSWGGEQYFGPGTRLTVT.

This rearrangement joins TRBV7-9 to TRBJ2-3, with D unclear. Germline V gene lookup returns CDR1 SEHNR and CDR2 FQNEAQ (reference sequence). The CDR3 is made up of 12 amino acids. Trimming removed 4 bases at V and 2 bases at J, with 4 bases between. CDR3 nucleotide sequence: TGTGCCAGCAGCTACATCACAGATACGCAGTATTTT. This codes for CASSYITDTQYF. Variable domain in full (rest from reference TRBV7-9 and TRBJ2-3): DTGVSQNPRHKITKRGQNVTFRCDPISEHNRLYWYRQTLGQGPEFLTYFQNEAQLEKSRLLSDRFSAERPKGSFSTLEIQRTEQGDSAMYLCASSYITDTQYFGPGTRLTVL.

This chain connects TRBV6-1 to TRBJ2-2, with D possibly being TRBD2 (6 bases). The germline V gene encodes CDR1 MNHNS and CDR2 SASEGT. Deletions cut 3 bases from V and 4 bases from J, with 9 bases between. The CDR3 covers 14 residues. The CDR3 bases are TGTGCCAGCAGTGAGGGACTCCCCACCGGGGAGCTGTTTTTT. Its translation: CASSEGLPTGELFF.

The J gene is TRBJ1-2, the V gene TRBV28; D unclear. This CDR3 has 13 residues. Germline lookup yields CDR1 MDHEN and CDR2 SYDVKM. The V end was cut by 7 bases, the J end by 0 bases, with 9 bases between. As DNA, the CDR3 is TGTGCCAGCAAAGAAGGAGCTAACTATGGCTACACCTTC. Residues: CASKEGANYGYTF.

The chain is built from TRBV28 and TRBJ1-4; tentatively, D is TRBD1 (5 bases). The V end was cut by 3 bases, the J end by 8 bases, with 16 bases between. The CDR3 has 15 residues. The germline V gene has CDR1 MDHEN and CDR2 SYDVKM. The CDR3 loop reads CASSFQGTSVEKLFF. The DNA for the CDR3 is TGTGCCAGCAGTTTCCAGGGTACGTCGGTCGAAAAACTGTTTTTT. Combining the CDR3 with reference TRBV28 and TRBJ1-4 gives the whole variable domain DVKVTQSSRYLVKRTGEKVFLECVQDMDHENMFWYRQDPGLGLRLIYFSYDVKMKEKGDIPEGYSVSREKKERFSLILESASTNQTSMYLCASSFQGTSVEKLFFGSGTQLSVL.

J is TRBJ1-2 and V is TRBV18; 9 nucleotides line up with TRBD1. Germline-derived CDR1 and CDR2 are KGHSH and LQKENI. This CDR3 region has 14 residues. Trimming at V came to 0 bases and at J to 6 bases, leaving 2 bases not matched to a gene. The chain's CDR3 is CASSPPGQGDGYTF. The CDR3 nucleotides are TGTGCCAGCTCACCACCGGGACAGGGTGATGGCTACACCTTC.

This clone was recorded only once. The chain recombines TRBV5-1 with TRBJ2-2; D may be TRBD1 (5 bases). Trimming took 5 bases from V and 6 from J, leaving 14 bases between them. The CDR3 is 14 residues long. In germline, CDR1 is SGHRS, CDR2 YFSETQ. Written as DNA, the CDR3 is TGCGCCAGCAGTAGCCAGGCAGGGCCCGGGGAGCTGTTTTTT. The encoded protein is CASSSQAGPGELFF.

The sample holds a few counts of this clone. The chain recombines TRBV29-1 with TRBJ1-2; TRBD1 matches at 9 bases. This CDR3 is 12 amino acids long. Germline V CDR1 and CDR2: SQVTM, ANQGSEA. V lost 4 bases and J lost 8; bases outside the gene matches: 5. The chain's CDR3 is CSVGGTGSGYTF. DNA for the CDR3: TGCAGCGTTGGTGGGACAGGGAGCGGCTACACCTTC.

The CDR3 loop reads CASRPTGEYEQYF. For the CDR3, the DNA is TGTGCCAGCAGGCCCACGGGGGAGTACGAGCAGTACTTC. The chain employs TRBV6-5 and TRBJ2-7, with D possibly being TRBD2 (6 bases). V lost 6 bases and J lost 4, with 13 bases in between. CDR3 length equals 13 residues. CDR1 is MNHEY and CDR2 is SVGAGI in the germline V gene.

The chain combines TRBV12-5 with TRBJ2-7, with D perhaps being TRBD1 or TRBD2 (6 bases each). This CDR3 is 12 amino acids long. In germline, CDR1 is LGHNT, CDR2 FRNRAP. The CDR3 nucleotides are TGTGTTAGGGGGGCCTACTCCTACGAGCAGTACTTC. The encoded protein is CVRGAYSYEQYF.

This clone was observed a few times. This chain links TRBV6-5 with TRBJ2-5, with D unresolved. The germline gives CDR1 MNHEY, CDR2 SVGAGI. V was pared by 8 bases and J by 5 bases, with 12 bases between. This CDR3 is built from 12 residues. CDR3 protein: CASGSMRETQYF. The CDR3 DNA follows: TGTGCCAGCGGTTCTATGCGGGAGACCCAGTACTTC.

The chain carries TRBV5-4 and TRBJ2-3, with D uncertain. This CDR3 has 12 residues. Germline CDR1 SGHNT, CDR2 YYREEE (reference sequence). Trimming took off 4 bases at V and 6 bases at J, with 9 bases between the two ends. CDR3 in amino acids: CASSLESDTQYF. CDR3 in DNA: TGTGCCAGCAGCCTCGAATCGGATACGCAGTATTTT.

The chain employs TRBV9 and TRBJ1-1, with D perhaps TRBD1 (5 bases). V lost 0 bases, J lost 4 bases, and 13 bases lay in between. The CDR3 sequence is 15 residues long. CDR1 and CDR2 from the germline V gene are SGDLS and YYNGEE. The CDR3 DNA follows: TGTGCCAGCAGCGTAGCGGAGGGGACGATCACTGAAGCTTTCTTT. Protein sequence: CASSVAEGTITEAFF.

The V gene is TRBV10-3, the J gene TRBJ2-1; a possible D gene is TRBD2 (6 bases). The germline V gene encodes CDR1 ENHRY and CDR2 SYGVKD. This CDR3 spans 16 amino acids. The germline V and J ends were trimmed by 6 bases and 5 bases, with 20 bases remaining between them. In DNA, the CDR3 is TGTGCCATCAGATCTAGCGCCCGACCGTTCCACAATGAGCAGTTCTTC. It translates to CAIRSSARPFHNEQFF.

This clone was found once. V is TRBV5-1 and J is TRBJ1-2, with a tentative D call TRBD1 (5 bases). This CDR3 comprises 16 residues. Trimming cost V 1 base and J 8 bases, with 21 bases left between them. From germline, CDR1 is SGHRS and CDR2 YFSETQ. The chain's CDR3 is CASSLREGQGTLGYTF. CDR3 bases: TGCGCCAGCAGCTTGAGAGAGGGCCAAGGGACCTTAGGCTACACCTTC.

J is TRBJ1-4 and V is TRBV9; D perhaps matches TRBD1 (6 bases). This CDR3 region has 16 residues. CDR1 is SGDLS and CDR2 is YYNGEE in the germline V gene. V dropped 4 bases and J dropped 2 bases, with 15 bases sitting between them. The CDR3 loop reads CASSYQGHSTNEKLFF. CDR3 in DNA: TGTGCCAGCAGCTATCAGGGACATTCGACTAATGAAAAACTGTTTTTT.

The chain couples TRBV5-1 to TRBJ2-5; D call uncertain. This CDR3 has 15 residues. Trimming removed 0 bases at V and 1 base at J, with 10 bases between. The germline CDR1 and CDR2 sequences are SGHRS and YFSETQ. CDR3 protein: CASSLDGKAQETQYF. CDR3 DNA sequence: TGCGCCAGCAGCTTGGATGGCAAGGCCCAAGAGACCCAGTACTTC.

The rearrangement links TRBV4-2 to TRBJ2-5, with D possibly being TRBD2 (6 bases). The ends were cut back, 5 bases at V and 9 bases at J, with 10 bases in the middle. The CDR3 is 11 amino acids. Per the germline V gene, CDR1 is LGHNA and CDR2 is YNFKEQ. The CDR3 spells CASSGEESQYF. The CDR3 coding sequence is TGTGCCAGCAGCGGGGAGGAGTCCCAGTACTTC.

This chain uses TRBV6-6 with TRBJ1-2; D uncertain. The length of the CDR3 is 14 residues. Trimming stripped 7 bases from V and 7 bases from J, with 19 bases between. From germline, CDR1 is MNHNY and CDR2 SVGAGI (reference sequence). This CDR3 reads CASTEPEAVGGYTF. The CDR3 DNA reads as TGTGCCAGCACTGAACCCGAGGCAGTTGGTGGCTACACCTTC.

The chain is built from TRBV5-1 and TRBJ2-2; TRBD2 agrees at 8 bases. The CDR3 is 15 residues long. The J segment lost 4 bases and the V segment lost 4 bases, leaving 6 bases of the junction unmatched. Germline V lookup: CDR1 SGHRS, CDR2 YFSETQ. The CDR3 protein is CASSQAGAGTGELFF. As DNA, the CDR3 is TGCGCCAGCAGCCAAGCGGGAGCGGGCACCGGGGAGCTGTTTTTT.

This chain joins TRBV7-9 and TRBJ1-3; TRBD1 matches at 9 bases. Per the germline V gene, CDR1 is SEHNR and CDR2 is FQNEAQ (reference sequence). After removal of 8 bases from V and 4 bases from J, the junction contained 6 bases not matched to a gene. The CDR3 totals 14 residues. The CDR3 loop is CASLGTGQGNTIYF. CDR3 nucleotide sequence: TGTGCCAGCTTGGGGACAGGGCAAGGAAACACCATATATTTT.

The rearrangement joins TRBV6-1 to TRBJ2-1; TRBD2 matches 11 bases. Trimming removed 8 bases from V and 10 bases from J; junction bases left unmatched: 13. The CDR3 runs to 15 residues. The germline gives CDR1 MNHNS, CDR2 SASEGT. The CDR3, as DNA: TGTGCCAGCGTAGATAGCGGGGGGGCCGAGGGCGAGCAGTTCTTC. Translated: CASVDSGGAEGEQFF.

The chain is built from TRBV27 and TRBJ2-3; 9 nucleotides align to TRBD2. The V and J ends lost 5 bases and 0 bases, in that order; junction bases with no gene match: 6. The V gene's germline CDR1 is MNHEY and CDR2 SMNVEV (reference sequence). The CDR3 length is 16 residues. The CDR3 DNA is TGTGCCAGCAGTCCGGGACTAGCTGGGAGCACAGATACGCAGTATTTT. Translating it yields CASSPGLAGSTDTQYF.

This clone was seen more than once but under ten times. CDR3 residues: CASSLAGQGGYGYTF. In DNA, the CDR3 is TGTGCCAGCAGCTTGGCAGGACAGGGAGGCTATGGCTACACCTTC. The chain has TRBV5-4 and TRBJ1-2; 8 nucleotides align to TRBD1. The V gene's germline CDR1 is SGHNT and CDR2 YYREEE (reference sequence). The ends lost 0 bases at V and 4 bases at J; junction bases unmatched: 5. The CDR3 is 15 amino acids.

The V gene is TRBV5-1, the J gene TRBJ1-2; 8 bases are shared with TRBD1. CDR1 is SGHRS and CDR2 is YFSETQ in the germline V gene. CDR3 length equals 15 residues. With V trimmed by 1 base and J by 2 bases, 4 bases remained unmatched. CDR3 nucleotides: TGCGCCAGCAGCTTGCTCGGACAGGGAAACTATGGCTACACCTTC. The encoded protein is CASSLLGQGNYGYTF.

The rearrangement joins TRBV7-2 to TRBJ2-2; 7 bases fit TRBD2. The ends lost 1 base at V and 6 bases at J; junction bases unmatched: 8. CDR3 length equals 16 residues. CDR1 is SGHTA and CDR2 is FQGNSA in the germline V gene. CDR3 sequence: CASSLGVGRISGELFF. DNA of the CDR3: TGTGCCAGCAGCTTAGGGGTCGGGAGGATTTCCGGGGAGCTGTTTTTT.

The chain is built from TRBV30 and TRBJ2-2; TRBD1 matches 8 bases. J lost 6 bases, V lost 2 bases, and 8 bases had no gene match. The CDR3 is made up of 15 amino acids. Germline loops: CDR1 GTSNPN, CDR2 SVGIG (reference sequence). The chain's CDR3 is CAWSIPDRVAGELFF. CDR3 in DNA: TGTGCCTGGAGTATTCCGGACAGGGTCGCCGGGGAGCTGTTTTTT.

This sequence joins TRBV5-1 and TRBJ2-6; no clear D gene. V was pared by 0 bases and J by 2 bases, with 6 bases between. Germline CDR1 reads SGHRS; CDR2 reads YFSETQ. This CDR3 is built from 15 residues. Written as DNA, the CDR3 is TGCGCCAGCAGCTTGGAGAACCCTGGGGCCAACGTCCTGACTTTC. Residues: CASSLENPGANVLTF.

V gene TRBV11-2 combines with J gene TRBJ2-7; TRBD1 aligns across 7 bases. Trimming at V came to 5 bases and at J to 2 bases, leaving 9 bases not matched to a gene. The CDR3 totals 15 residues. CDR1 is SGHAT, CDR2 FQNNGV, per germline. CDR3 region: CASSPPTGSAYEQYF. The CDR3 nucleotides read TGTGCCAGCAGCCCACCGACAGGGTCGGCCTACGAGCAGTACTTC.